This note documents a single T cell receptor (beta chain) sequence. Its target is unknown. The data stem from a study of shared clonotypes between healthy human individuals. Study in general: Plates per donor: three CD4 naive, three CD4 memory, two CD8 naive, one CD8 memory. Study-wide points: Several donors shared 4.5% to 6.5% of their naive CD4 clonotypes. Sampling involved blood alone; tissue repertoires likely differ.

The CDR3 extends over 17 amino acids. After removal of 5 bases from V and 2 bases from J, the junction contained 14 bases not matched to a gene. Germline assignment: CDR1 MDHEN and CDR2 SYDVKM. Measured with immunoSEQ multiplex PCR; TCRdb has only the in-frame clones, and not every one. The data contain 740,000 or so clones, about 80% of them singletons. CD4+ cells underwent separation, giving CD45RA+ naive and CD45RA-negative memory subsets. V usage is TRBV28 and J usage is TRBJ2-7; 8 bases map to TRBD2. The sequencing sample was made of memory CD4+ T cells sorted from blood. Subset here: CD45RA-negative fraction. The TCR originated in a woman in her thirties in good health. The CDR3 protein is CASSTPAGASRAYEQYF. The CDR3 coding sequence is TGTGCCAGCAGTACCCCAGCGGGAGCTTCCCGAGCCTACGAGCAGTACTTC.